This T cell receptor (beta chain) emerged from a study of blood T cell repertoires in COVID-19. Turning to the study itself: Samples came from the United States, Italy and Spain, spanning acute and convalescent COVID-19.

As handled by the study authors: Reference gene primer amplification gave nucleated cell count estimates. Clones were read by immunoSEQ multiplex PCR, and TCRdb kept only the in-frame ones, dropping some. V, J and clone size are taken as reported in that table, and D and trimming were inferred from the DNA itself. The sample comprises approximately 200,000 clones, roughly nine tenths of which are singletons, and about 1.1% rests with the top ten. The V gene's germline CDR1 is KGHSH and CDR2 LQKENI. Trimming took 4 bases from V and 0 from J, leaving 13 bases between them. The CDR3 contains 16 residues.

The receptor was isolated from a man aged 25-45 years with acute or convalescent COVID-19. The specimen sequenced was peripheral blood. The chain recombines TRBV18 with TRBJ1-3; D is ambiguous. In nucleotides, the CDR3 is TGTGCCAGCTCACGTCAAAGCTCAGGCTCTGGAAACACCATATATTTT. Its protein product is CASSRQSSGSGNTIYF.